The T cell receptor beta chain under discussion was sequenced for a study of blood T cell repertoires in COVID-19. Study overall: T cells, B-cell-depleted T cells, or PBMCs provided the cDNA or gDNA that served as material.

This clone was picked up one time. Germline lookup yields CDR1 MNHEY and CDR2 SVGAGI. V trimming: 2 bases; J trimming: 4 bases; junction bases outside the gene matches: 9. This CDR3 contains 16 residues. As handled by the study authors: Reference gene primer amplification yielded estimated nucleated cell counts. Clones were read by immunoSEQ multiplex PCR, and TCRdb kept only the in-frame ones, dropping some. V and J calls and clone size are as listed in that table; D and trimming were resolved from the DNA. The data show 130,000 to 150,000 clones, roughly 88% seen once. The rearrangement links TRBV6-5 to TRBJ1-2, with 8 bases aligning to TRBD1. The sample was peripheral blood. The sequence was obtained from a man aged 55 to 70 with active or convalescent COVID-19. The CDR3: CASSYAGQGNGYGYTF. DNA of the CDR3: TGTGCCAGCAGTTACGCCGGACAGGGTAATGGCTATGGCTACACCTTC.